Below, 6 T cell receptor beta chains from the same sample are listed, as sequenced in a study of a mutant IDH1 vaccine in newly diagnosed glioma. These receptors' targets are unknown. The protocol was immunoSEQ multiplex PCR, while the TCRdb copy is restricted to in-frame clones and leaves out a portion. The sample holds some 51,000 clones; around 80% are singletons and the top ten take over 4.5%. Time point specified: week 5, during vaccination. Vaccinated patients received 300 ug of mutant IDH1 20-mer peptide per dose, with topical imiquimod. The sample was PBMCs, taken from a glioma patient whose treatment included an IDH1 peptide vaccine. The receptors come from a man aged 45-60 years with glioma.

CDR3 amino acids: CSVSTVGGYTF. The CDR3 DNA is TGCAGTGTTTCGACTGTGGGTGGCTACACCTTC. J is TRBJ1-2 and V is TRBV20-1; D gene unclear. The CDR3 totals 11 residues. Germline V gene data show CDR1 as DFQATT and CDR2 as SNEGSKA (reference sequence). V shed 7 bases and J shed 7 bases, with 13 bases lying between them.

The chain carries TRBV5-7 and TRBJ2-1, with a weak D call TRBD2 (6 bases). TRBV5-7 is noted as an ORF with a role that remains uncertain. With 2 bases removed from V and 10 bases from J, the gap between germline ends came to 19 bases. This CDR3 has 15 amino acids. The CDR3 sequence: CASSLDPGRWKEQFF. CDR3 DNA: TGTGCCAGCAGCTTAGATCCAGGGAGGTGGAAAGAGCAGTTCTTC.

The rearrangement joins TRBV2 to TRBJ2-5; possibly TRBD2 for D (5 bases). The germline gives CDR1 SNHLY, CDR2 FYNNEI. The CDR3 runs 13 residues. V lost 7 bases, J lost 5 bases, and 14 bases lay in between. This CDR3 reads CASKERVSETQYF. In DNA form, the CDR3 reads TGTGCCAGCAAAGAGAGGGTTTCGGAGACCCAGTACTTC.

CDR3 amino acids: CAWSAGGNRAQYF. Written as DNA, the CDR3 is TGTGCCTGGTCCGCGGGGGGGAACCGGGCCCAGTACTTC. This chain links TRBV30 with TRBJ2-5; 9 bases line up with TRBD2. The CDR3 runs 13 residues. Germline V lookup: CDR1 GTSNPN, CDR2 SVGIG (reference sequence). Germline trimming cut 5 bases from V and 9 bases from J; bases unmatched to any gene: 10. The entire variable domain, with the rest obtained from reference TRBV30 and TRBJ2-5, is as follows: SQTIHQWPATLVQPVGSPLSLECTVEGTSNPNLYWYRQAAGRGLQLLFYSVGIGQISSEVPQNLSASRPQDRQFILSSKKLLLSDSGFYLCAWSAGGNRAQYFGPGTRLLVL.

The J gene is TRBJ1-6, the V gene TRBV5-1, with D unresolved. This CDR3 spans 13 amino acids. Germline CDR1 is SGHRS and CDR2 is YFSETQ. Trimming took off 4 bases at V and 0 bases at J, with 2 bases between the two ends. CDR3: CASSLSYNSPLHF. The DNA for the CDR3 is TGCGCCAGCAGCCTCTCCTATAATTCACCCCTCCACTTT.

The chain employs TRBV15 and TRBJ2-7; D is undetermined. V lost 3 bases, J lost 2 bases, and 8 bases lay in between. This CDR3 has 13 amino acids. Germline V CDR1 and CDR2: LNHNV, YYDKDF (reference sequence). CDR3 in amino acids: CATSSRQAYEQYF. DNA of the CDR3: TGTGCCACCAGCAGCCGTCAAGCCTACGAGCAGTACTTC.